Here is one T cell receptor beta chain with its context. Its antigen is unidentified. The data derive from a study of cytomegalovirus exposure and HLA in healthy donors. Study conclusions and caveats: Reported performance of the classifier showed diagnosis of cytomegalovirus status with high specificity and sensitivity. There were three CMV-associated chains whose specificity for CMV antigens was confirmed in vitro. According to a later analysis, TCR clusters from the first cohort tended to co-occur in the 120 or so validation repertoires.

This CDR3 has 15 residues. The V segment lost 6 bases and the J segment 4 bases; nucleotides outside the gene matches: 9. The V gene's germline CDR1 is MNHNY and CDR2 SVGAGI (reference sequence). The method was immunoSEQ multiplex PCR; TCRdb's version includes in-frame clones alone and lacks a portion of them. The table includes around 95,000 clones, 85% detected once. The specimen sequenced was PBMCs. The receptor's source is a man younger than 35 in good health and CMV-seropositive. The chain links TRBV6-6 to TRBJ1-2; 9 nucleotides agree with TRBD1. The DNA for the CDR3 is TGTGCCAGCAGCCCTGCCCCGGACAGGGGCTATGGCTACACCTTC. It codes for CASSPAPDRGYGYTF.